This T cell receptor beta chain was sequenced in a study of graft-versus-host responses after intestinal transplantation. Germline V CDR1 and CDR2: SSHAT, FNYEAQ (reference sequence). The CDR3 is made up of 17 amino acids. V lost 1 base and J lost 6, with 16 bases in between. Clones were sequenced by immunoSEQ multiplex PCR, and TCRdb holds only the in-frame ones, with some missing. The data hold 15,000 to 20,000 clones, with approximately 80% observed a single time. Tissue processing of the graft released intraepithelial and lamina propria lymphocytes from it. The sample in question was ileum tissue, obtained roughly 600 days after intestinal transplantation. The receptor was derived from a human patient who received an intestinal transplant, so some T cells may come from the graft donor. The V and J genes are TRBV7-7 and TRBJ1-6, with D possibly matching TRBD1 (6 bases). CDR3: CASSLGGARRINSPLHF. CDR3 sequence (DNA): TGTGCCAGCAGCTTAGGGGGGGCAAGGAGGATTAATTCACCCCTCCACTTT. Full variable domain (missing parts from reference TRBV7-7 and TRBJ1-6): GAGVSQSPRYKVTKRGQDVTLRCDPISSHATLYWYQQALGQGPEFLTYFNYEAQPDKSGLPSDRFSAERPEGSISTLTIQRTEQRDSAMYRCASSLGGARRINSPLHFGNGTRLTVT.